The 22 T cell receptor beta chains presented below share a single source sample, sequenced in a study of T-cell memory formation after mild COVID-19. TCRdb re-called the 5' RACE reads with MiXCR, one entry per CDR3 protein. The table records 34,000 or so distinct CDR3 sequences, around 7.7% of them present only once. Sequences were obtained from PBMCs or a T cell subset sorted from them (not recorded which). Source of these receptors: a young man who had mild COVID-19 (a few samples of this study predate the infection). Cell type and time point are not known.

This clonotype was recorded many times. J is TRBJ2-7 and V is TRBV7-8, with D uncertain. This CDR3 has 14 amino acids. V gave up 4 bases and J gave up 7 bases, with 17 bases separating them. The germline CDR1 and CDR2 sequences are SGHVS and FQNEAQ. CDR3 DNA: TGTGCCAGCAGCTCGGGCGTAGGGCAATTTGAGCAGTACGTC. It yields the protein CASSSGVGQFEQYV.

Only a few counts were recorded for this clonotype. The CDR3 DNA is TGTGCCATCAGGGGACAGGGGGCTAATGAGCAGTTCTTC. Its protein is CAIRGQGANEQFF. V usage is TRBV10-3 and J usage is TRBJ2-1, with TRBD1 matching 12 bases. Germline V gives CDR1 ENHRY, CDR2 SYGVKD. After removal of 6 bases from V and 7 bases from J, the junction contained 1 base not matched to a gene. The CDR3 runs to 13 residues.

The table lists this clonotype with many counts. An end of the junction differs from the germline gene, which may be a read error. This sequence joins TRBV5-1 and TRBJ2-7; D may be TRBD1 (5 bases). The CDR3 length is 18 residues. CDR1 is SGHRS and CDR2 is YFSETQ in the germline V gene. The CDR3 protein is CASSMGLWGELVSDEQYF. The CDR3 DNA sequence: TGCGCCAGCAGCATGGGTCTCTGGGGCGAGCTAGTCTCCGACGAGCAGTACTTC. The full variable domain, with the rest looked up from reference TRBV5-1 and TRBJ2-7, is KAGVTQTPRYLIKTRGQQVTLSCSPISGHRSVSWYQQTPGQGLQFLFEYFSETQRNKGNFPGRFSGRQFSNSRSEMNVSTLELGDSALYLCASSMGLWGELVSDEQYFGPGTRLTVT.

The CDR3 loop is CASSPTGTQETQYF. Here the CDR3 DNA reads TGTGCCAGCAGCCCCACTGGGACCCAAGAGACCCAGTACTTC. V is TRBV9 and J is TRBJ2-5; D may be TRBD1 or TRBD2 (5 bases each). The CDR3 is made up of 14 amino acids. Germline loops: CDR1 SGDLS, CDR2 YYNGEE. V was cut by 4 bases and J by 1 base, with 11 bases left in between.

V gene TRBV4-1 combines with J gene TRBJ2-1; D is tentatively TRBD1 or TRBD2 (6 bases each). CDR1 MGHRA and CDR2 YSYEKL come from the germline V gene. The V and J ends lost 8 bases and 5 bases respectively, with 19 bases between them. The CDR3 runs 15 residues. CDR3 amino acids: CASALFGGPDNEQFF. DNA for the CDR3: TGCGCCAGCGCCCTTTTCGGGGGCCCTGACAATGAGCAGTTCTTC.

This clonotype was found many times. The chain employs TRBV5-1 and TRBJ2-3, with TRBD1 matching over 9 bases. Per germline, CDR1 SGHRS and CDR2 YFSETQ. The CDR3 extends over 15 amino acids. The V and J ends lost 2 bases and 6 bases, in that order; junction bases with no gene match: 7. The CDR3 spells CASSFLGTGYDTQYF. The DNA for the CDR3 is TGCGCCAGCAGCTTCCTCGGGACAGGGTACGATACGCAGTATTTT.

This clonotype was recorded many times. The genes are TRBV4-2 and TRBJ1-2, with a possible D match to TRBD1 (6 bases). Deletions cut 0 bases from V and 4 bases from J, with 12 bases between. The CDR3 extends over 15 amino acids. Germline lookup yields CDR1 LGHNA and CDR2 YNFKEQ. In DNA, the CDR3 is TGTGCCAGCAGCCAAGATCAAGGACAGCCCTATGGCTACACCTTC. As protein: CASSQDQGQPYGYTF.

Many counts were recorded for this clonotype. This rearrangement joins TRBV7-2 to TRBJ2-1; tentative D call: TRBD1 (5 bases). Germline values: CDR1 SGHTA, CDR2 FQGNSA. The CDR3 contains 14 residues. Trimming removed 5 bases at V and 3 bases at J, with 11 bases between. The DNA for the CDR3 is TGTGCCAGCAGCGTAGGGGTCGGCTACAATGAGCAGTTCTTC. Encoded protein: CASSVGVGYNEQFF.

This clonotype was seen a handful of times. This chain joins TRBV6-5 and TRBJ2-1; D unclear. The germline V gene encodes CDR1 MNHEY and CDR2 SVGAGI. The CDR3 length is 12 residues. V was cut by 6 bases and J by 7 bases, with 10 bases left in between. The CDR3 spells CASRSEWNEQFF. The CDR3 nucleotides are TGTGCCAGCAGGTCAGAGTGGAATGAGCAGTTCTTC.

This clonotype was seen only a few times. The rearrangement uses TRBV30 and TRBJ1-5; D unresolved. Germline CDR1 GTSNPN, CDR2 SVGIG (reference sequence). The CDR3 is made up of 13 amino acids. V was trimmed by 3 bases and J by 6 bases, leaving 12 bases between them. The CDR3 reads CAWRYTGRQPQHF. The CDR3, as DNA: TGTGCCTGGAGATACACCGGGCGTCAGCCCCAGCATTTT.

The genes are TRBV7-2 and TRBJ2-6; D remains ambiguous. Germline V gene lookup returns CDR1 SGHTA and CDR2 FQGNSA. The CDR3 is made up of 15 amino acids. V lost 5 bases, J lost 4 bases, and 12 bases lay in between. In DNA, the CDR3 is TGTGCCAGCAGCCGAAACCCGTACGGGGCCAACGTCCTGACTTTC. This sequence encodes CASSRNPYGANVLTF.

The rearrangement joins TRBV20-1 to TRBJ2-7; maybe TRBD1 (5 bases). Trimming removed 8 bases from V and 3 bases from J, with 20 bases in between. In germline, CDR1 is DFQATT, CDR2 SNEGSKA (reference sequence). There are 14 residues in the CDR3. CDR3 amino acids: CSLGGAHSNYEQYF. CDR3 in DNA: TGCAGTTTAGGTGGGGCTCACTCCAACTACGAGCAGTACTTC.

This chain connects TRBV20-1 to TRBJ2-2; 16 positions agree with TRBD2. Germline assignment: CDR1 DFQATT and CDR2 SNEGSKA (reference sequence). The CDR3 has 20 amino acids. Trimming took 0 bases from V and 5 from J; bases not matched to a gene: 12. The CDR3 DNA sequence: TGCAGTGCTAGAGATCTCGGCGGGACTAGCGGGGGGGCAGAAACCGGGGAGCTGTTTTTT. As protein: CSARDLGGTSGGAETGELFF.

This clonotype appeared a few times. This chain's CDR3 is CSARLRTLGNTIYF. The DNA for the CDR3 is TGCAGTGCTAGATTGCGGACTCTTGGAAACACCATATATTTT. The rearrangement links TRBV20-1 to TRBJ1-3, with unresolved D. The CDR3 is made up of 14 amino acids. The germline V gene has CDR1 DFQATT and CDR2 SNEGSKA (reference sequence). Trimming shortened V by 2 bases and J by 3 bases, and 11 bases separated the two germline ends.

The sample holds many counts of this clonotype. This chain uses TRBV20-1 with TRBJ2-1, with D perhaps matching TRBD2 (5 bases). CDR3 length equals 14 residues. The V gene lost 1 base and the J gene lost 5 bases, with 12 bases spanning the gap. The germline CDR1 and CDR2 sequences are DFQATT and SNEGSKA (reference sequence). The CDR3 DNA is TGCAGTGCTAGAGGATTGCGGGCTAACAATGAGCAGTTCTTC. Encoded protein: CSARGLRANNEQFF.

A few counts support this clonotype. CDR3 region: CAVRIRGFQKNQPQHF. In nucleotides, the CDR3 is TGTGCCGTCAGGATTAGGGGCTTCCAAAAAAATCAGCCCCAGCATTTT. The chain uses TRBV28 and TRBJ1-5, with TRBD1 as a possible D gene (5 bases). CDR1 and CDR2 (germline): MDHEN, SYDVKM. Trimming cost V 11 bases and J 4 bases, with 24 bases left between them. There are 16 residues in the CDR3.

This clonotype was found many times. The rearrangement joins TRBV29-1 to TRBJ2-5; D is unresolved. The CDR3 spans 11 residues. Trimming removed 7 bases from V and 1 base from J, with 7 bases in between. Per germline, CDR1 SQVTM and CDR2 ANQGSEA. The CDR3 is CSADPQETQYF. Written as DNA, the CDR3 is TGCAGCGCGGACCCCCAAGAGACCCAGTACTTC.

At least ten counts were recorded for this clonotype. The genes are TRBV4-2 and TRBJ2-4; D remains ambiguous. The ends were cut back, 1 base at V and 0 bases at J, with 10 bases in the middle. Germline V gene sequence: CDR1 LGHNA, CDR2 YNFKEQ. There are 16 residues in the CDR3. The DNA of the CDR3 is TGTGCCAGCAGCCAAGGTTCCCAACTAGCCAAAAACATTCAGTACTTC. The encoded protein is CASSQGSQLAKNIQYF.

V and J are TRBV19 and TRBJ2-7; no clear D gene. CDR3 length: 12 residues. Per the germline V gene, CDR1 is LNHDA and CDR2 is SQIVND (reference sequence). Trimming removed 4 bases from V and 4 bases from J, with 8 bases in between. Here the CDR3 reads CASSNRDYEQYF. Here the CDR3 DNA reads TGTGCCAGTAGTAATAGAGATTACGAGCAGTACTTC.

This clonotype was recorded many times. CDR3 loop: CSARETLGAYGYTF. The CDR3 DNA reads as TGCAGTGCTAGAGAGACCCTCGGCGCCTATGGCTACACCTTC. This chain uses TRBV20-1 with TRBJ1-2; D gene ambiguous. The CDR3 loop spans 14 amino acids. The germline V and J ends were trimmed by 0 bases and 4 bases, with 12 bases remaining between them. The V gene's germline CDR1 is DFQATT and CDR2 SNEGSKA (reference sequence).

This clonotype was observed a few times. V gene TRBV28 combines with J gene TRBJ2-2; 7 positions agree with TRBD1. Trimming cost V 6 bases and J 5 bases; bases outside gene matches: 9. The germline V gene encodes CDR1 MDHEN and CDR2 SYDVKM. The CDR3 has 15 residues. The CDR3 nucleotides are TGTGCCAGCAGAGGTCACAGGGGAGATACCGGGGAGCTGTTTTTT. Encoded protein: CASRGHRGDTGELFF.

This sequence joins TRBV20-1 and TRBJ2-1; 7 bases line up with TRBD2. Germline assignment: CDR1 DFQATT and CDR2 SNEGSKA (reference sequence). V lost 0 bases and J lost 3; bases outside the gene matches: 5. The CDR3 is 15 residues long. The CDR3 nucleotides are TGCAGTGCTAGAGATTTGGGGGGGGTCTACAATGAGCAGTTCTTC. Translated: CSARDLGGVYNEQFF.